This entry concerns a single T cell receptor (beta chain). This entry belongs to a study of blood T cell repertoires in COVID-19. On the study more broadly: Sites across the United States, Italy and Spain contributed samples from acute and convalescent COVID-19. In each case, the material was cDNA or gDNA derived from T cells, B-cell-depleted T cells, or PBMCs.

Deletions cut 1 base from V and 6 bases from J, with 4 bases between. The CDR3 has 12 residues. Looked up from germline, CDR1 is LGHNA and CDR2 is YSLEER. Per the authors' pipeline: Using reference gene primer amplification, nucleated cell counts were estimated. Libraries were prepared by immunoSEQ multiplex PCR; TCRdb keeps only in-frame clonotypes and omits some of them. V and J calls and clone size are those listed in that table; D and trimming were worked out from the DNA. This sample carries tens of thousands of clones, around 87% of them seen once, and the ten largest clones take under 2%. Material: peripheral blood. V usage is TRBV4-3 and J usage is TRBJ2-1; D is unresolved. This receptor was taken from a man in his 60s with active COVID-19. CDR3 sequence (DNA): TGCGCCAGCAGCCAAGGAGGCAATGAGCAGTTCTTC. This translates into CASSQGGNEQFF.